This TCR beta chain stems from a study of CD8 T cells in Susac syndrome. Study-level results: That the number of individuals in its TCR sequencing and HLA analysis was relatively small was acknowledged by the study. Susac-specific public clones were found in total CD8+ and CD8+ TEMRA repertoires, numbering sixteen and five, respectively.

FACS was used to enrich TEMRA cells, whereas the CD8+ and CD4+ T cells were obtained by negative isolation. In its sample, this clonotype was seen a few times. The antigen is undetermined. Reverse transcription used about 0.45 to 1 ug RNA and random hexamers. TCRdb re-called the immunoSEQ multiplex PCR reads through MiXCR, storing one row per CDR3 protein. This table has about 82,000 distinct CDR3 sequences, 95% to 97% appearing once. Germline trimming cut 4 bases from V and 0 bases from J; bases unmatched to any gene: 9. The length of the CDR3 is 17 residues. Germline V gives CDR1 SGHTA, CDR2 FQGNSA. The sequencing sample was made of CD8+ T cells from PBMCs. The sequence was collected from a human donor with Susac syndrome. This rearrangement joins TRBV7-2 to TRBJ1-5, with TRBD1 matching 7 bases. CDR3 sequence: CASSSRDRRYSNQPQHF. The CDR3 DNA follows: TGTGCCAGCAGCTCCCGGGACAGACGCTATAGCAATCAGCCCCAGCATTTT.